The 15 T cell receptor delta chains below all came from one sample that was sequenced in a study of delta chain sequences of gamma delta T cells. TCRdb reprocessed the PCR reads through CATT. The repertoire holds 3,000 to 4,000 delta-chain clones, with less than 70% as singletons. The sequencing input was a tumor sample. All receptors come from a human donor with breast cancer.

With respect to this clone: At one end, the junction sequence differs from germline, possibly due to a read error. V usage is TRDV2 and J usage is TRDJ1, with D unresolved. CDR1 GEAIGNYY and CDR2 EKD come from the germline V gene. The length of the CDR3 is 20 residues. The CDR3 DNA is TGTGCCTGTGACACCGTGTCAAGGGAGGCGGATGAACTAGACACCGATAAACTCATCTTC. This codes for CACDTVSREADELDTDKLIF.

Comment on this clone: An end of the junction does not agree with germline; a read error may underlie this. This rearrangement joins TRDV2 to TRDJ1, with D tentatively TRDD3 (5 bases). In germline, CDR1 is GEAIGNYY, CDR2 EKD. The CDR3 covers 18 residues. The CDR3: CACDNVGLRRDTGDKIIF. CDR3 DNA: TGTGCCTGTGACAACGTGGGATTACGGCGCGATACCGGCGATAAAATCATTTTC.

Note on this clone: TCRdb records a much larger clone's protein for this DNA, with a difference at residue 17 that likely arises from a read error; the protein given is the translation of the DNA. The gene calls are TRDV2 and TRDJ1, with 12 bases matching TRDD3. This CDR3 spans 19 amino acids. Germline CDR1 is GEAIGNYY and CDR2 is EKD. The CDR3: CACDTIGWGIRDGVDKIIF. CDR3 coding DNA: TGTGCCTGTGACACTATAGGCTGGGGGATACGCGACGGGGTCGATAAAATCATCTTT.

The chain has TRDV2 and TRDJ1; weak D call: TRDD3 (5 bases). The DNA matches TRDJ2 better at its end, which makes the J call doubtful. CDR1 GEAIGNYY and CDR2 EKD come from the germline V gene. CDR3 length equals 19 residues. The CDR3 protein is CACDTLPLGGRTVTYVLFF. The CDR3 DNA sequence: TGTGCCTGTGACACCCTGCCACTCGGGGGCCGTACTGTCACCTATGTACTCTTCTTT.

There are a few counts of this clone. The translation of this DNA and the TCRdb protein of a much larger clone differ at residue 4, probably owing to a read error; the protein shown here is translated from the DNA. This sequence joins TRDV2 and TRDJ1, with 10 bases aligning to TRDD3. The germline gives CDR1 GEAIGNYY, CDR2 EKD. CDR3 length equals 16 residues. V gave up 6 bases and J gave up 0 bases; unmatched junction bases: 9. As DNA, the CDR3 is TGTGCCTGTTACCTTTTGGGGGATACAAACACCGATAAACTCATCTTT. It codes for CACYLLGDTNTDKLIF.

With regard to this clone: Germline and junction disagree at one end, which may indicate a read error. CDR3 in DNA: TGTGCCTTTGACATCTACTGGGGGACCGCGATTAACACCTATAAACTCATCTTT. Its protein product is CAFDIYWGTAINTYKLIF. The V and J genes are TRDV2 and TRDJ1; TRDD3 matches at 9 bases. The CDR3 is made up of 18 amino acids. Germline CDR1 is GEAIGNYY and CDR2 is EKD.

This clone was seen a handful of times. TCRdb pairs this DNA with a much larger clone's protein that differs at residue 11, likely a read error; the protein shown was translated from the DNA. The J gene is TRDJ1, the V gene TRDV2; TRDD3 matches 10 bases. Trimming removed 3 bases from V and 4 bases from J; junction bases left unmatched: 10. The CDR3 runs 16 residues. The V gene's germline CDR1 is GEAIGNYY and CDR2 EKD. The CDR3 sequence: CACDLLGDTNNDKLIF. In DNA, the CDR3 is TGTGCCTGTGACCTTTTGGGGGATACAAACAACGATAAACTCATCTTT.

The genes are TRDV2 and TRDJ1; no firm D call. The J call could be wrong; TRDJ2 is a better fit for the DNA end. This CDR3 comprises 16 residues. Per germline, CDR1 GEAIGNYY and CDR2 EKD. The CDR3 protein is CSFVTIGHILTDKLFF. The CDR3 region has the DNA TGTTCCTTTGTCACGATTGGGCACATCCTGACCGATAAACTCTTCTTT.

The V and J genes are TRDV2 and TRDJ1; D unclear. The CDR3 is made up of 18 amino acids. V shed 1 base and J shed 8 bases, with 28 bases lying between them. Germline V gives CDR1 GEAIGNYY, CDR2 EKD. The CDR3 here is CACDTVRVVEEQYRKLIF. CDR3 nucleotide sequence: TGTGCCTGTGACACGGTACGGGTCGTGGAGGAGCAATATCGAAAACTCATCTTT.

The chain combines TRDV2 with TRDJ1; D gene unclear. V lost 3 bases, J lost 14 bases, and 27 bases lay in between. The germline CDR1 and CDR2 sequences are GEAIGNYY and EKD. The CDR3 loop spans 15 amino acids. The CDR3 sequence is CACDPLGEDTDILIF. For the CDR3, the DNA is TGTGCCTGTGACCCATTGGGCGAGGACACTGATATACTAATCTTT.

CDR3 sequence (DNA): TGTGCCTGTGACACCGTGTCAAGGGAGGGGGAGCGAACTTACCCCGATCAAATCATCTTT. Protein product: CACDTVSREGERTYPDQIIF. The chain combines TRDV2 with TRDJ1, with D possibly matching TRDD3 (6 bases). The CDR3 length is 20 residues. Trimming left V 0 bases short and J 12 bases short, with 37 bases between. Germline V gives CDR1 GEAIGNYY, CDR2 EKD.

As concerns this clone: A junction end diverges from the germline sequence, so it may reflect a read error. The CDR3 is CALGEKGWGIIYGHTEKMIF. CDR3 nucleotide sequence: TGTGCTCTTGGGGAAAAAGGCTGGGGGATAATTTACGGGCACACCGAAAAAATGATTTTT. The J gene is TRDJ1, the V gene TRDV1, with 10 bases matching TRDD3. This CDR3 is 20 amino acids long. CDR1 TSWWSYY and CDR2 QGS come from the germline V gene.

Concerning this clone: The TCRdb protein comes from a much larger clone and disagrees with this DNA's translation at residues 11 and 20, likely due to a read error; the protein given here is derived from the DNA. This chain uses TRDV2 with TRDJ3; 10 positions match TRDD3. This CDR3 contains 22 residues. The germline CDR1 and CDR2 sequences are GEAIGNYY and EKD. CDR3 loop: CACDGSPTGGSPLSWDTRQTFF. The CDR3 DNA is TGTGCCTGTGACGGCTCCCCGACTGGGGGATCCCCGCTCTCCTGGGACACCCGACAGACGTTTTTC.

Notes on this clone: TCRdb's protein for this DNA is that of a much larger clone and differs from the translation at residue 14, likely a read error; the protein shown is the DNA translation. V usage is TRDV3 and J usage is TRDJ1; 9 nucleotides align to TRDD3. With 4 bases clipped from V and 7 bases from J, the junction kept 25 bases outside the gene matches. CDR3 length: 18 amino acids. Germline V gene lookup returns CDR1 TVYSNPD and CDR2 GDNSRS (reference sequence). CDR3 amino acids: CACVPETLITGGEGKLIF. The CDR3 bases are TGTGCCTGCGTGCCCGAGACCCTAATTACTGGGGGAGAGGGTAAACTCATCTTT. The entire variable domain, with the rest obtained from reference TRDV3 and TRDJ1, is as follows: CDKVTQSSPDQTVASGSEVVLLCTYDTVYSNPDLFWYRIRPDYSFQFVFYGDNSRSEGADFTQGRFSVKHILTQKAFHLVISPVRTEDSATYYCACVPETLITGGEGKLIFGKGTRVTVEP.

The chain uses TRDV2 and TRDJ1, with TRDD3 matching over 7 bases. The V gene's germline CDR1 is GEAIGNYY and CDR2 EKD. This CDR3 has 15 amino acids. V trimming: 0 bases; J trimming: 7 bases; junction bases outside the gene matches: 10. The CDR3: CACDTVGGGNAKLIF. CDR3 bases: TGTGCCTGTGACACCGTCGGTGGGGGAAACGCTAAACTCATCTTT.